This TCR beta chain is from a study of spatial heterogeneity in lung cancer (dated by TCRdb to 2018 to 2020). Context from the whole study: Beta-chain transcripts were consistently detected in greater numbers than alpha-chain transcripts, which likely reflects a higher abundance of beta-chain transcripts. In non-small cell lung cancer, the study quantitatively compared TCR alpha and beta repertoires across several tumor regions, matched nontumor lung, and blood. In tumor regions, TCR transcript counts showed a strong correlation with a T cell transcriptional module score derived from matched bulk RNA-seq. In the raw uncorrected reads, each unique combination of TCR and UMI appeared on average more than ten times. The study linked features of the TCR repertoire to counts of nonsynonymous mutations, which were determined by whole-exome sequencing of tumor tissue. Both alpha and beta chains were TCR-sequenced in samples taken at surgery, namely 220 tumor regions, under 80 matched nontumor lung samples and approximately 51 PBMC samples. Results the study describes overall, beyond this receptor: Additional single-cell paired TCR alpha and beta sequencing was considered necessary to confirm, at a functional level, the hypothesis that regional TCRs recognize regional mutations. TCR-seq coverage of tumor T cells was estimated to be only approximately 7.3% for alpha chains and approximately 12% for beta chains. Counts of ubiquitous and regional expanded TCRs were found to correlate with counts of ubiquitous and regional nonsynonymous mutations, respectively. The tumor nonsynonymous mutation count correlated with the number of expanded alpha and beta TCRs within the tumor.

Interpreted using the paper, the time point label stands for: sample taken at primary tumor resection. Samples were obtained from 70 to 85 patients with early-stage, untreated non-small cell lung cancer from the lung TRACERx cohort. TCR sequencing used whole RNA extracted from tumor and nontumor lung tissue, or from cryopreserved PBMC samples, without cell sorting. Only patients for whom sufficient RNA was available from at least two tumor regions were selected for TCR sequencing. Before being selected, tumor and adjacent nontumor lung specimens were reviewed by a lung pathologist. About this clonotype itself: Which antigen it targets is not known. Per-base quality was not reported, and no clone a single base away is much larger than it.

The receptor library was made with 5' RACE. Sequencing was performed on a NextSeq 500. In the TCR library protocol, a unique molecular identifier was attached to each TCR cDNA molecule so that PCR and sequencing errors could be corrected. Per the authors' processing: Decombinator tools were used for TCR identification, UMI-based error correction and CDR3 extraction. TCRs above a frequency of 2 per 1,000, corresponding to the top 1% of the tumor frequency distribution, were defined as expanded. Expanded tumor TCRs were classed as regional if statistically deemed absent (corrected P<0.05) from at least one tumor region, otherwise ubiquitous. Rényi diversity was computed with the R vegan package after subsampling each repertoire 100 times to 5,000 TCRs. CDR3 similarity networks were constructed using string-kernel similarity of amino acid triplets, with links drawn between CDR3s whose pairwise similarity was above 0.82. TCRdb reprocessed the public reads (quality trimming at Q25 with fastp, clone calling with MiXCR) and kept in-frame beta chains. Identical CDR3 protein sequences are pooled into one entry, listed with their most common genes and DNA. The V and J calls and clone size are TCRdb's, not the authors'. Within this sample are around 95,000 distinct CDR3 sequences, with approximately 4.7% of them counted one time only. Approximately 22% of the sample is held by the ten biggest clonotypes.

The sequence was obtained from a male donor with early-stage non-small cell lung cancer. The specimen was lung tumor tissue, collected at surgery.

The CDR3 protein is CASSGGLIDEKLFF. The nucleotides read TGTGCCAGCAGCGGGGGCCTAATCGATGAAAAACTGTTTTTT. The V and J segments used are TRBV7-9 and TRBJ1-4; TRBD1 might be the D gene, on 6 matching bases. Spanning cysteine to phenylalanine, the CDR3 consists of 14 amino acids. The retained sequence is limited to the CDR3, 42 bases, with the frame set at the first base. CDR1 SEHNR and CDR2 FQNEAQ are derived from the germline V gene (reference sequence). V is cut by 5 bases and J by 6 bases, and the space between the germline ends is 13 bases.